This TCR beta chain was captured by sequencing in a study of T-cell reconstitution after alpha-beta-depleted transplantation in children. Unique molecular identifiers were built into the TCRbeta library. TCRdb reanalysed the PCR reads using MiXCR and keeps one entry per CDR3 protein. The sample includes 400,000 to 500,000 distinct CDR3 sequences, about a tenth of them seen just once. The CDR3 totals 14 residues. Trimming removed 4 bases from V and 1 base from J, with 12 bases in between. The germline V gene has CDR1 SGHRS and CDR2 YFSETQ. This clonotype came up many times. The sequenced sample was PBMCs from the stem cell graft donor, obtained from the stem cell graft. This chain links TRBV5-1 with TRBJ2-7, with D perhaps matching TRBD1 (6 bases). This sequence was found in a human donor who donated a stem cell graft to a child with acute myeloid leukemia. In DNA, the CDR3 is TGCGCCAGCAGCAAGGACAGTCTTTCCTACGAGCAGTACTTC. The encoded protein is CASSKDSLSYEQYF.